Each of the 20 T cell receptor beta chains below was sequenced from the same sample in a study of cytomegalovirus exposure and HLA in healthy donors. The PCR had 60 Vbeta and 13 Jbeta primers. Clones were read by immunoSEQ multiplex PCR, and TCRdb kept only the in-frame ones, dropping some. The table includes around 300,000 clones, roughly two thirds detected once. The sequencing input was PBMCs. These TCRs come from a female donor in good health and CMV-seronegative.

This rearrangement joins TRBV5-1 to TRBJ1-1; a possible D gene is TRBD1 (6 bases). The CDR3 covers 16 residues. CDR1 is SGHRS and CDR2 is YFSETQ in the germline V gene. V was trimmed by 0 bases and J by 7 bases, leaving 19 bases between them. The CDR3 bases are TGCGCCAGCAGCTTGGCCCCAGGGGTGGGTTCCAATGAAGCTTTCTTT. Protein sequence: CASSLAPGVGSNEAFF.

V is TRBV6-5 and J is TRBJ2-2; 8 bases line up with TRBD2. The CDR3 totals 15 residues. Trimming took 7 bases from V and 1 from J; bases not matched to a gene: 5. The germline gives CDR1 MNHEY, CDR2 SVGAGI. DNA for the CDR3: TGTGCCAGCAAAAAACTAGCGGTGAACACCGGGGAGCTGTTTTTT. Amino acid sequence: CASKKLAVNTGELFF.

CDR3: CASSYSSGGGEKLFF. Here the CDR3 DNA reads TGTGCCAGCAGTTACAGTTCCGGGGGGGGTGAAAAACTGTTTTTT. The gene calls are TRBV6-6 and TRBJ1-4; D is perhaps TRBD1 (5 bases). Germline V gene data show CDR1 as MNHNY and CDR2 as SVGAGI (reference sequence). The length of the CDR3 is 15 residues. Trimming left V 2 bases short and J 7 bases short, with 14 bases between.

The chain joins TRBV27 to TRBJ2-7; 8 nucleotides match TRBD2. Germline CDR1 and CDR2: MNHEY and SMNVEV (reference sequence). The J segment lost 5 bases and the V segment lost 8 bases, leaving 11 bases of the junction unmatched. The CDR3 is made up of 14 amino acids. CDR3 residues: CASSGLSGSDEQYF. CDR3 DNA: TGTGCCAGCTCGGGTCTAAGCGGGAGCGACGAGCAGTACTTC.

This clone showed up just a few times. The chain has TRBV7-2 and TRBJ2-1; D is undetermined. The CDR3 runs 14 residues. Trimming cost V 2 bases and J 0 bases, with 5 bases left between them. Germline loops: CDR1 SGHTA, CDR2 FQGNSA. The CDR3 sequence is CASSLRSSYNEQFF. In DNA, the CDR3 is TGTGCCAGCAGCTTACGGAGCTCCTACAATGAGCAGTTCTTC.

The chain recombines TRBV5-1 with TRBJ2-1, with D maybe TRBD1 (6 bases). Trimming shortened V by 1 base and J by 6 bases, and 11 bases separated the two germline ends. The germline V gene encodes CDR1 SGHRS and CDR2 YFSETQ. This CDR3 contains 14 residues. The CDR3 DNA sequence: TGCGCCAGCAGCTTGACAGGGCCCGGCAATGAGCAGTTCTTC. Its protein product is CASSLTGPGNEQFF.

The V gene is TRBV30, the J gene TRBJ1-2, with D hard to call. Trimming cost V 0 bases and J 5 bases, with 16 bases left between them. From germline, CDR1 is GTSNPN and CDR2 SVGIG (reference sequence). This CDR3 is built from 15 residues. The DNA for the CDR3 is TGTGCCTGGAGTGTACCTGAGGCAAGAAGTTATGGCTACACCTTC. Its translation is CAWSVPEARSYGYTF.

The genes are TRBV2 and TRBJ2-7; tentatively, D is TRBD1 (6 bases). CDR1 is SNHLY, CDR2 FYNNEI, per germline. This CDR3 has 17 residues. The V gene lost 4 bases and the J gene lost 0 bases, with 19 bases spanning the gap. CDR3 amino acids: CASSAALTGRSSYEQYF. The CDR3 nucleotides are TGTGCCAGCAGTGCCGCCTTGACAGGCAGGAGCTCCTACGAGCAGTACTTC.

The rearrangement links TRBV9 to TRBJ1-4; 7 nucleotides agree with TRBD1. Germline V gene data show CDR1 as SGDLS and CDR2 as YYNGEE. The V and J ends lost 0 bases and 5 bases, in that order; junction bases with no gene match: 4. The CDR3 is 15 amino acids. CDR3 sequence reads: CASSVAQGQNEKLFF. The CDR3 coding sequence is TGTGCCAGCAGCGTAGCACAGGGGCAAAATGAAAAACTGTTTTTT. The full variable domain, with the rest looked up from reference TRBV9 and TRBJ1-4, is DSGVTQTPKHLITATGQRVTLRCSPRSGDLSVYWYQQSLDQGLQFLIQYYNGEERAKGNILERFSAQQFPDLHSELNLSSLELGDSALYFCASSVAQGQNEKLFFGSGTQLSVL.

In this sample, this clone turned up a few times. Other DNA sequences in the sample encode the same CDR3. The DNA for the CDR3 is TGTGCCAGCAGAACGGGCGGGGAGCTGTTTTTT. This encodes CASRTGGELFF. The chain is built from TRBV6-5 and TRBJ2-2; D gene uncertain. The V end was cut by 6 bases, the J end by 7 bases, with 6 bases between. Germline assignment: CDR1 MNHEY and CDR2 SVGAGI. The CDR3 runs 11 residues.

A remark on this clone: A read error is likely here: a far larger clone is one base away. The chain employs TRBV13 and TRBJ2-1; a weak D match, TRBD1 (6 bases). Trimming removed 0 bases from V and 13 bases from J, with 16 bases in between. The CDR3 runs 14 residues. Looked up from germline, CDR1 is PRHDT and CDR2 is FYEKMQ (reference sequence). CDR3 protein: CASSLGTGPNIQFF. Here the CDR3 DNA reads TGTGCCAGCAGCTTAGGAACAGGGCCAAACATTCAGTTCTTC. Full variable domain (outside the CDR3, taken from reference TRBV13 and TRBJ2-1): AAGVIQSPRHLIKEKRETATLKCYPIPRHDTVYWYQQGPGQDPQFLISFYEKMQSDKGSIPDRFSAQQFSDYHSELNMSSLELGDSALYFCASSLGTGPNIQFFGPGTRLTVL.

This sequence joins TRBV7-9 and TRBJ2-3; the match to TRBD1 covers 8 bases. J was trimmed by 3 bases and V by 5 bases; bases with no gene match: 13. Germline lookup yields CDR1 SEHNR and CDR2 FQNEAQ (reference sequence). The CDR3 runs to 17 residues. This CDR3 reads CASSDNGQGFVTDTQYF. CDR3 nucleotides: TGTGCCAGCAGCGATAACGGACAGGGTTTCGTAACAGATACGCAGTATTTT.

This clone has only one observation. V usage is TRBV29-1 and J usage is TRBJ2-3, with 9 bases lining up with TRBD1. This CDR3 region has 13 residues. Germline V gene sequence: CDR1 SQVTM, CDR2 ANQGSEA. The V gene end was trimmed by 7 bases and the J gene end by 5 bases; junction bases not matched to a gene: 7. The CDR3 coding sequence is TGCAGCGCCGAGGGGACAGGGAGAGATACGCAGTATTTT. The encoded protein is CSAEGTGRDTQYF.

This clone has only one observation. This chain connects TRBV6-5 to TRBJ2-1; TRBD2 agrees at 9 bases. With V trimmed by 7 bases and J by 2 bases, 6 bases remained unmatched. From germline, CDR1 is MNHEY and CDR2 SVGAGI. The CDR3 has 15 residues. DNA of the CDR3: TGTGCCAGCACCACCGCGGGAGGGCCCTACAATGAGCAGTTCTTC. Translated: CASTTAGGPYNEQFF.

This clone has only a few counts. CDR3 residues: CASSSRGLHEKLFF. CDR3 in DNA: TGTGCCAGCAGTTCCCGGGGGTTACACGAAAAACTGTTTTTT. This rearrangement joins TRBV28 to TRBJ1-4, with TRBD1 as a possible D gene (5 bases). Trimming shortened V by 4 bases and J by 8 bases, and 14 bases separated the two germline ends. The CDR3 is made up of 14 amino acids. The germline CDR1 and CDR2 sequences are MDHEN and SYDVKM.

Here the CDR3 reads CSVAGLAGESYNEQFF. CDR3 bases: TGCAGCGTTGCGGGACTAGCGGGAGAGTCCTACAATGAGCAGTTCTTC. V gene TRBV29-1 combines with J gene TRBJ2-1; 14 nucleotides line up with TRBD2. V gave up 4 bases and J gave up 1 base; unmatched junction bases: 3. The CDR3 contains 16 residues. Germline values: CDR1 SQVTM, CDR2 ANQGSEA.

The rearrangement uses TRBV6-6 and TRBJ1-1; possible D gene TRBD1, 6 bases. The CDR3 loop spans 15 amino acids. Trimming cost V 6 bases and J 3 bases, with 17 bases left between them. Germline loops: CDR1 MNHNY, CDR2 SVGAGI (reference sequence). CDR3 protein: CASRAGAARHTEAFF. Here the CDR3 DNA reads TGTGCCAGCAGGGCAGGGGCTGCGCGTCACACTGAAGCTTTCTTT.

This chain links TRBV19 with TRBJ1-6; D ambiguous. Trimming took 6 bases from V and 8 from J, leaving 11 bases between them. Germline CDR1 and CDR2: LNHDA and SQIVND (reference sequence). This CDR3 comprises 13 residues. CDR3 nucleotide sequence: TGTGCCAGTAGAACGGGATGGGATTCACCCCTCCACTTT. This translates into CASRTGWDSPLHF.

CDR3 loop: CASSLISRRQGAAPLHF. CDR3 sequence (DNA): TGTGCCAGCAGTTTAATCTCTAGGAGACAGGGGGCTGCACCCCTCCACTTT. The chain has TRBV27 and TRBJ1-6, with 10 nucleotides matching TRBD1. With 2 bases clipped from V and 11 bases from J, the junction kept 12 bases outside the gene matches. The CDR3 totals 17 residues. Germline CDR1 MNHEY, CDR2 SMNVEV (reference sequence).

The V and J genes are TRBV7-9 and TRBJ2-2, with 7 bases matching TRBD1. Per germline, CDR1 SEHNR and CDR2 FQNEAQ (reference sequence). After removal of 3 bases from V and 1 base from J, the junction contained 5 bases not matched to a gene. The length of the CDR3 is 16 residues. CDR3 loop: CASSLPGQRNTGELFF. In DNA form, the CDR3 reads TGTGCCAGCAGCTTGCCGGGACAGCGGAACACCGGGGAGCTGTTTTTT.